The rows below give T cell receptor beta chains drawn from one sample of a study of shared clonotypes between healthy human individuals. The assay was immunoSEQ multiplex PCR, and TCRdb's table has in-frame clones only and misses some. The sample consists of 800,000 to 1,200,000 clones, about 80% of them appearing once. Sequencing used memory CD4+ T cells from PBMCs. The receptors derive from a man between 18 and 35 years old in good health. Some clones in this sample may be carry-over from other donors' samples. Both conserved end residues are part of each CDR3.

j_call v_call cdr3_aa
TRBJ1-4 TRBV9 CASSVSGAAYEKLFF
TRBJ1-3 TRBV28 CASSLPGVWVSGNTIYF
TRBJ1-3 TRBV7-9 CASSWGSGNTIYF
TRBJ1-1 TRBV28 CASSRTLMNTEAFF
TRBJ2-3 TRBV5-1 CASSSGTSGTTDTQYF
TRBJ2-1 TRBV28 CASSSYRDEQFF
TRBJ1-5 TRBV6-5 CASSWTALGHQPQHF
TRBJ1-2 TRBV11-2 CASSLVGRHGGYTF
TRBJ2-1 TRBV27 CASSRPPAGVSRNEQFF
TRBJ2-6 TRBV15 CATSMTAGANVLTF
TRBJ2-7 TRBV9 CASSVDLAGGTLEQYF
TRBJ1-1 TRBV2 CASSGQLAAAEAFF
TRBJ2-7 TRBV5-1 CASSLLGEQYF
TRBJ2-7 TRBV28 CATHERGQGLYEQYF
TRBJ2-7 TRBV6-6 CASSYSGAYEQYF
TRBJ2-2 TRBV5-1 CASSGRGTNTGELFF
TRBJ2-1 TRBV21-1 CASSHPGQGGEQFF
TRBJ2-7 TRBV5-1 CASSSSGSFYEQYF
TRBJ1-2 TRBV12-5 CASSGGINYGYTF
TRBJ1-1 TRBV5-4 CASSFGDYTEAFF
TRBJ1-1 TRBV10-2 CASRYRTGNIGTEAFF
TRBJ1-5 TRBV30 CAWEPPGTARRPQHF
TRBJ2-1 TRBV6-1 CASCLAEYNEQFF
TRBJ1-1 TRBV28 CASSSNGQGITEAFF
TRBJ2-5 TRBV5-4 CASSLAGGRRGETQYF
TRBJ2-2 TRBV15 CATSVGLAPGELFF
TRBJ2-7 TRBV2 CASSEGAVYEQYF
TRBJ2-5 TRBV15 CATSRDRDQETQYF
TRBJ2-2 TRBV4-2 CASTPDRTSGGELFF
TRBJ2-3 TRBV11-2 CASSFAGDTQYF
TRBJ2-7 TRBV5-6 CASSLGWGQYGVEQYF
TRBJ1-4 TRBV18 CASSPEGPANEKLFF
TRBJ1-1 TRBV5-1 CASSWDRVGEAFF
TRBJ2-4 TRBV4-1 CASSLSGRENIQYF
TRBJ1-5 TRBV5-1 CASSLEGGHNQPQHF
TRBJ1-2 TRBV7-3 CASSSGRGTYGYTF
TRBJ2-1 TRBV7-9 CASSLGVEQIVNEQFF
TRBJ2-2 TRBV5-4 CASSRTGTGELFF
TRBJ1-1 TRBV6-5 CASSYTGRAFF
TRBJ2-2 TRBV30 CAWSSSGGGGELFF
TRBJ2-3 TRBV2 CASSESGRGPDTQYF